The rows below give T cell receptor beta chains drawn from one sample of a study of T-cell reconstitution after alpha-beta-depleted transplantation in children. TCRdb used MiXCR to reprocess the PCR reads, holding one entry per CDR3 protein. This sample has over 120,000 distinct CDR3 sequences, with roughly 8.8% found just once. Specimen: PBMCs, mostly from graft donor cells, collected 180 days after TCRalphabeta/CD19-depleted stem cell transplant. The source is a female patient aged 2-15 years who had a stem cell transplant for congenital amegakaryocytic thrombocytopenia, so the T cells may come from the graft donor. The CDR3 runs from the conserved cysteine through the conserved F or W. The D gene is left open where the match is weak. Clone size, where shown, is once, few, many, or a class for clones that have expanded.

V	D	size	J	CDR3	DNA
TRBV11-2	NA	many	TRBJ2-5	CASSENSQETQYF	TGTGCCAGCAGCGAAAATTCCCAAGAGACCCAGTACTTC
TRBV29-1	TRBD2	few	TRBJ2-7	CSVASGGDYEQYF	TGCAGCGTAGCTAGCGGGGGGGACTACGAGCAGTACTTC
TRBV11-2	TRBD1	many	TRBJ2-7	CASSGITGTGGSYEQYF	TGTGCCAGCAGCGGAATTACCGGGACAGGGGGTTCCTACGAGCAGTACTTC
TRBV29-1	TRBD1	many	TRBJ1-2	CSVLGQGSGYTF	TGCAGCGTTTTGGGACAGGGTAGCGGCTACACCTTC
TRBV7-9	NA	few	TRBJ1-3	CAHGARSGGNTIYF	TGTGCCCATGGGGCGCGATCTGGTGGAAACACCATATATTTT
TRBV5-6	TRBD2	many	TRBJ2-1	CASSLAGGFNNEQFF	TGTGCCAGCAGCTTGGCGGGAGGGTTCAACAATGAGCAGTTCTTC
TRBV7-9	NA	few	TRBJ1-5	CASSSQYSNQPQHF	TGTGCCAGCAGCTCGCAATATAGCAATCAGCCCCAGCATTTT
TRBV6-1	TRBD1	few	TRBJ2-1	CASSRGTVYNEQFF	TGTGCCAGCAGTCGAGGGACAGTCTACAATGAGCAGTTCTTC
TRBV12-3/TRBV12-4	NA	many	TRBJ2-5	CASSLALGVSGEHRVQETQYF	TGTGCCAGCAGTTTAGCGCTGGGGGTCTCTGGGGAACACAGGGTCCAAGAGACCCAGTACTTC
TRBV27	NA	few	TRBJ1-1	CASSFNRLNTEAFF	TGTGCCAGCAGTTTCAACAGGTTGAACACTGAAGCTTTCTTT
TRBV20-1	NA	many	TRBJ1-1	CSASPPRLNTEAFF	TGCAGTGCTTCCCCTCCCCGGTTGAACACTGAAGCTTTCTTT
TRBV5-1	NA	NA	TRBJ2-2	CASSLIPLNGELFF	TGCGCCAGCAGCTTGATTCCCCTCAACGGGGAGCTGTTTTTT
TRBV27	NA	many	TRBJ2-7	CASVSGVEQYF	TGTGCCAGCGTTTCGGGGGTCGAGCAGTACTTC
TRBV7-2	NA	many	TRBJ2-5	CASSLGLGGQETQYF	TGTGCCAGCAGCTTAGGCCTCGGAGGGCAAGAGACCCAGTACTTC
TRBV5-1	NA	many	TRBJ2-7	CASAVGPSLTYEQYF	TGCGCCAGCGCCGTTGGTCCGTCCCTAACCTACGAGCAGTACTTC
TRBV12-3/TRBV12-4	NA	many	TRBJ1-1	CASSLRRGGLEAFF	TGTGCCAGCAGTTTAAGGCGGGGAGGATTAGAAGCTTTCTTT
TRBV3-1	NA	many	TRBJ2-5	CASSRLVQETQYF	TGTGCCAGCAGCCGACTAGTCCAAGAGACCCAGTACTTC
TRBV5-1	TRBD1	many	TRBJ2-7	CASSLAPGQGAYEQYF	TGCGCCAGCAGCTTGGCGCCGGGACAGGGCGCCTACGAGCAGTACTTC
TRBV4-1	TRBD2	many	TRBJ2-1	CASSQEREGGEQFF	TGCGCCAGCAGCCAAGAACGGGAGGGTGGTGAGCAGTTCTTC
TRBV7-3	NA	NA	TRBJ2-3	CASSPPLSDTQYF	TGTGCCAGCAGCCCCCCCTTATCAGATACGCAGTATTTT
TRBV20-1	NA	NA	TRBJ1-5	CSARVSGTKAQHF	TGCAGTGCTAGAGTGAGCGGCACCAAGGCCCAGCATTTT
TRBV12-3/TRBV12-4	NA	NA	TRBJ2-7	CASSSQDRGLLKLTSYEQCF	TGTGCCAGCAGTTCCCAAGACAGGGGACTACTGAAACTCACTTCCTACGAGCAGTGCTTC
TRBV21-1	NA	many	TRBJ2-3	CASSKEEGQGGTDTQYF	TGTGCCAGCAGCAAAGAGGAAGGCCAGGGTGGCACAGATACGCAGTATTTT
TRBV19	NA	many	TRBJ1-1	CASSLTPAAVEAFF	TGTGCCAGTAGTCTGACACCGGCGGCGGTTGAAGCTTTCTTT
TRBV12-3/TRBV12-4	TRBD2	many	TRBJ2-1	CASSFIGLAAYNEQFF	TGTGCCAGCAGTTTTATCGGACTAGCGGCGTACAATGAGCAGTTCTTC
TRBV19	NA	NA	TRBJ1-5	CASSIAPGPSLAQHF	TGTGCCAGTAGTATCGCTCCAGGACCCTCCTTGGCCCAGCATTTT
TRBV20-1	NA	few	TRBJ1-6	CSAPNHAHLKSPLHF	TGCAGTGCTCCAAACCACGCCCATCTGAAGTCACCCCTCCACTTT
TRBV5-1	TRBD2	many	TRBJ2-1	CASGVAGGLSEQFF	TGCGCCAGCGGAGTAGCGGGAGGGCTTAGTGAGCAGTTCTTC
TRBV5-1	NA	medium-sized	TRBJ2-1	CASSLGSGSYNEQFF	TGCGCCAGCAGCTTGGGATCGGGCTCCTACAATGAGCAGTTCTTC
TRBV4-1	NA	NA	TRBJ2-1	CASSLGEMYNEQFF	TGCGCCAGCAGCCTCGGAGAGATGTACAATGAGCAGTTCTTC
TRBV20-1	TRBD2	many	TRBJ2-2	CSAYSGSNTGELFF	TGCAGTGCTTATAGCGGGAGTAACACCGGGGAGCTGTTTTTT
TRBV7-3	NA	many	TRBJ2-2	CASSPLPTPNTGELFF	TGTGCCAGCAGCCCCCTCCCCACGCCGAACACCGGGGAGCTGTTTTTT
TRBV12-3/TRBV12-4	NA	NA	TRBJ2-1	CASSPRRTDYNEQFF	TGTGCCAGCAGCCCCAGAAGGACCGATTACAATGAGCAGTTCTTC
TRBV5-6	NA	NA	TRBJ1-1	CASSYPGGPNHEAFF	TGTGCCAGCAGCTACCCCGGGGGCCCGAACCATGAAGCTTTCTTT
TRBV12-3/TRBV12-4	TRBD1	many	TRBJ1-2	CASSHGQGPNYGYTF	TGTGCCAGCAGCCATGGACAGGGACCTAACTATGGCTACACCTTC
TRBV5-6	NA	many	TRBJ2-2	CASSPYDRYTGELFF	TGTGCCAGCAGCCCATACGACCGATACACCGGGGAGCTGTTTTTT
TRBV5-1	NA	many	TRBJ2-2	CASSFWTGELFF	TGCGCCAGCAGCTTTTGGACCGGGGAGCTGTTTTTT
TRBV12-5	TRBD2	few	TRBJ2-3	CASGLSTSGATDTQYF	TGTGCTAGTGGTTTGTCGACTAGCGGGGCCACAGATACGCAGTATTTT
TRBV4-2	NA	NA	TRBJ1-1	CASSQGGSRGLRETEAFF	TGTGCCAGCAGCCAAGGAGGATCCAGGGGCCTTAGGGAGACTGAAGCTTTCTTT
TRBV25-1	NA	many	TRBJ2-1	CASSQTSISYNEQFF	TGTGCCAGCAGTCAAACTAGCATCTCCTACAATGAGCAGTTCTTC
TRBV3-1	NA	many	TRBJ1-1	CASSHLLFETEAFF	TGTGCCAGCAGCCACCTACTTTTTGAGACTGAAGCTTTCTTT
TRBV5-1	NA	few	TRBJ1-1	CASSLGGGSPLLNTEAFF	TGCGCCAGCAGCTTGGGAGGGGGATCCCCCCTTCTGAACACTGAAGCTTTCTTT